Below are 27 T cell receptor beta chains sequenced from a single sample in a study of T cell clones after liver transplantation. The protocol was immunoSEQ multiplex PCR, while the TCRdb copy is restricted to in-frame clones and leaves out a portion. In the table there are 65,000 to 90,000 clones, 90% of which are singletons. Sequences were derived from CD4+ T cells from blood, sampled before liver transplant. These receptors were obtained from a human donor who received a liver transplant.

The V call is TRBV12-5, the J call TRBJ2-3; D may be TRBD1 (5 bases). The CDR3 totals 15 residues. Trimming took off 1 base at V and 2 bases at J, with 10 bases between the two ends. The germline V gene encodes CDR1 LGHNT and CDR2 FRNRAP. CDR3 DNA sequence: TGTGCTAGTGGTTTGGACCAGGGAAACACAGATACGCAGTATTTT. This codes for CASGLDQGNTDTQYF.

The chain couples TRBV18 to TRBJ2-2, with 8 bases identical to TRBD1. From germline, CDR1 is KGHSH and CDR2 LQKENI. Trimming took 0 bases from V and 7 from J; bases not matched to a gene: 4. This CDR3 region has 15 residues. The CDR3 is CASSPPQGGVGELFF. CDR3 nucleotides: TGTGCCAGCTCACCACCACAGGGGGGCGTCGGGGAGCTGTTTTTT.

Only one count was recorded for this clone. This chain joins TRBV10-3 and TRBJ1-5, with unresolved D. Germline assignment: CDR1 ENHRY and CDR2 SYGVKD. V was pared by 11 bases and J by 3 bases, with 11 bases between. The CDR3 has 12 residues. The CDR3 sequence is CASGIDNQPQHF. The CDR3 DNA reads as TGTGCCTCCGGAATCGACAATCAGCCCCAGCATTTT.

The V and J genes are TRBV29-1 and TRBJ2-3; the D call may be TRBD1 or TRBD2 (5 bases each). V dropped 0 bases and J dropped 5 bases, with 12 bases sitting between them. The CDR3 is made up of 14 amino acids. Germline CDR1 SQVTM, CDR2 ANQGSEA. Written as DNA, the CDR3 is TGCAGCGTTGAAGACCCGGCAGGGAGAGATACGCAGTATTTT. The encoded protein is CSVEDPAGRDTQYF.

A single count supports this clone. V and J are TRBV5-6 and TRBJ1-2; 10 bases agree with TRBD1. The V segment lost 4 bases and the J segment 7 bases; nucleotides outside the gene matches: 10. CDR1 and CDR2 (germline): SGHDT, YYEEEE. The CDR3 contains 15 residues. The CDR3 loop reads CASSPGVTGGGGYTF. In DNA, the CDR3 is TGTGCCAGCAGCCCGGGGGTGACAGGGGGCGGTGGCTACACCTTC.

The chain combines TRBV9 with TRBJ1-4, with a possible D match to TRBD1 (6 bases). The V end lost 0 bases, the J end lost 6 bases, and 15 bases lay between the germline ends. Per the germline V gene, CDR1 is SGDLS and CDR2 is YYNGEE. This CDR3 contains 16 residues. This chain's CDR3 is CASSVALGATDEKLFF. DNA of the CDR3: TGTGCCAGCAGCGTAGCTTTGGGGGCGACAGATGAAAAACTGTTTTTT. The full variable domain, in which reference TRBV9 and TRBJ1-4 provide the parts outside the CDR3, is DSGVTQTPKHLITATGQRVTLRCSPRSGDLSVYWYQQSLDQGLQFLIQYYNGEERAKGNILERFSAQQFPDLHSELNLSSLELGDSALYFCASSVALGATDEKLFFGSGTQLSVL.

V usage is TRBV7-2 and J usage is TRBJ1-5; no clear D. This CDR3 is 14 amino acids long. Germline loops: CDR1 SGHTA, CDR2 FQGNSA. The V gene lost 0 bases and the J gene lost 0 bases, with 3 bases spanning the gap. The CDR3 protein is CASSLAASNQPQHF. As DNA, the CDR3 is TGTGCCAGCAGCTTAGCCGCTAGCAATCAGCCCCAGCATTTT.

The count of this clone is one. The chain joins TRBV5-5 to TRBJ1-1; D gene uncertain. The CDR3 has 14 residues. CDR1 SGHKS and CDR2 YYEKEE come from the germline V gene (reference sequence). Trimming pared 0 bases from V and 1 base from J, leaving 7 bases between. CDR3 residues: CASSLEQANTEAFF. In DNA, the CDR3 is TGTGCCAGCAGCTTGGAGCAGGCGAACACTGAAGCTTTCTTT.

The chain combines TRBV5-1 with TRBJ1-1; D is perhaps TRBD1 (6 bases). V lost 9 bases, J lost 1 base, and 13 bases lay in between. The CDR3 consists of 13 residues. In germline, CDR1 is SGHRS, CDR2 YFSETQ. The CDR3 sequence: CATSEQGNTEAFF. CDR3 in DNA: TGCGCCACCTCTGAACAGGGGAACACTGAAGCTTTCTTT.

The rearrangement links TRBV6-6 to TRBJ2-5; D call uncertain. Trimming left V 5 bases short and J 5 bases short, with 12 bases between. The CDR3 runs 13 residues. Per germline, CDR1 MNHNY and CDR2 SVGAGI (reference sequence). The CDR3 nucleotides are TGTGCCAGCAGTCCTCCCGGTGCCGAGACCCAGTACTTC. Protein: CASSPPGAETQYF.

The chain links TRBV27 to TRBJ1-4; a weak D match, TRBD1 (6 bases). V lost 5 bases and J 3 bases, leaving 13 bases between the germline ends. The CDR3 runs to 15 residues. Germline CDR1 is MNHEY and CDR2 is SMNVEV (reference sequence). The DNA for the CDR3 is TGTGCCAGCAGTCTTAACAGGGAGGCTAATGAAAAACTGTTTTTT. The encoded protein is CASSLNREANEKLFF.

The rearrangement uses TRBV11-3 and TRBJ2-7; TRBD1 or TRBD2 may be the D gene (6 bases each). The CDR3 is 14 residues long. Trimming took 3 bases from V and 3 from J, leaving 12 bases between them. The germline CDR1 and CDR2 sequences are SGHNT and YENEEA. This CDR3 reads CASSLSGGLYEQYF. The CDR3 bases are TGTGCCAGCAGCTTGAGTGGGGGGCTCTACGAGCAGTACTTC.

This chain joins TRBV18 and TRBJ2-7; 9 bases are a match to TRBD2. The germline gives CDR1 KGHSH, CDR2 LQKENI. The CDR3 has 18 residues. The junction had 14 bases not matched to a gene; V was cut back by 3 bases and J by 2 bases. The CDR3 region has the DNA TGTGCCAGCTCACCTACGTTTACTAGCGGGCTACCCACCTACGAGCAGTACTTC. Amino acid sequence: CASSPTFTSGLPTYEQYF.

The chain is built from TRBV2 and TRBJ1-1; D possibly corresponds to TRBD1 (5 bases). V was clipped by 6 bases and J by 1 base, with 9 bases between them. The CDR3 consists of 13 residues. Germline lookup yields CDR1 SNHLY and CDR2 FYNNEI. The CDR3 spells CASRIGQNTEAFF. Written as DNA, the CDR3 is TGTGCCAGCAGGATCGGACAGAACACTGAAGCTTTCTTT.

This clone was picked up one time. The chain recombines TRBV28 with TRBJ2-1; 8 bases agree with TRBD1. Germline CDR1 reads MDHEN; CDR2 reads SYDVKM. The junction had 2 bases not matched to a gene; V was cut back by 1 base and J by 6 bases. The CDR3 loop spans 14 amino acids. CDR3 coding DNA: TGTGCCAGCAGTTTATACGACAGGGGCAATGAGCAGTTCTTC. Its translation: CASSLYDRGNEQFF.

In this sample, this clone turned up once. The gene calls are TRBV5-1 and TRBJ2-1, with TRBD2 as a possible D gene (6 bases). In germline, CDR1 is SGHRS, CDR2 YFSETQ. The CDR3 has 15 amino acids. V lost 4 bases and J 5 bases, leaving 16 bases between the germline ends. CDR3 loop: CASSVSPGANNEQFF. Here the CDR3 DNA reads TGCGCCAGCAGCGTGAGCCCGGGAGCCAACAATGAGCAGTTCTTC.

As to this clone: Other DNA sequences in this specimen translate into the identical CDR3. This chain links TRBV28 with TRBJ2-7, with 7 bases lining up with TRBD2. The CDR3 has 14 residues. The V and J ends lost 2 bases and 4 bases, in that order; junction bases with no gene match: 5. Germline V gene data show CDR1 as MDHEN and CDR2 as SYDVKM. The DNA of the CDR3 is TGTGCCAGCAGTTTAGGCGGGAGACTGTACGAGCAGTACTTC. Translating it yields CASSLGGRLYEQYF.

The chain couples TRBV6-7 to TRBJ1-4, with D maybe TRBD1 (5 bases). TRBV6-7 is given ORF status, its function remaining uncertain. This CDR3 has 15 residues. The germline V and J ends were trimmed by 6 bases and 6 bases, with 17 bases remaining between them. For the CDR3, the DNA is TGTGCCAGCAGCCCCCCGGGGGGAGAGGATGAAAAACTGTTTTTT. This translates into CASSPPGGEDEKLFF.

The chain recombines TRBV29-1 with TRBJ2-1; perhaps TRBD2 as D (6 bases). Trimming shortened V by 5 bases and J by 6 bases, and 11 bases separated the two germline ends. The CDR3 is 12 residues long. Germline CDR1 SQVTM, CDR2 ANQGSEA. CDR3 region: CSVQEGRNEQFF. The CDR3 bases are TGCAGCGTTCAGGAGGGGCGCAATGAGCAGTTCTTC.

The CDR3 reads CASSYLSGRGGGYTF. CDR3 bases: TGTGCCAGCAGTTACCTCTCAGGGAGGGGCGGTGGCTACACCTTC. V gene TRBV6-5 combines with J gene TRBJ1-2; D is perhaps TRBD1 (5 bases). CDR1 MNHEY and CDR2 SVGAGI come from the germline V gene. This CDR3 spans 15 amino acids. V shed 2 bases and J shed 7 bases, with 17 bases lying between them.

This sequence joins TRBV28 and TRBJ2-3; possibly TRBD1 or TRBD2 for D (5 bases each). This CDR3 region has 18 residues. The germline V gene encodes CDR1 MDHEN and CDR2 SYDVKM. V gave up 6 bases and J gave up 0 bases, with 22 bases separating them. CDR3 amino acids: CASSSPRGTHSSTDTQYF. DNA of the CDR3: TGTGCCAGCAGCTCTCCTCGGGGCACCCACTCTAGCACAGATACGCAGTATTTT.

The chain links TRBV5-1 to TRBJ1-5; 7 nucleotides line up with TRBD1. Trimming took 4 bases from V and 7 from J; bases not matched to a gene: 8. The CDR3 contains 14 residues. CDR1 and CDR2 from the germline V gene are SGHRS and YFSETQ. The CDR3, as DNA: TGCGCCAGCAGCCTAGGACAGGATGACCAGCCCCAGCATTTT. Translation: CASSLGQDDQPQHF.

The CDR3 protein is CASSVDRSIIGNEQFF. The DNA for the CDR3 is TGTGCCAGCAGCGTTGACAGGTCCATTATCGGCAATGAGCAGTTCTTC. This chain connects TRBV7-9 to TRBJ2-1; D possibly corresponds to TRBD1 (6 bases). Trimming removed 5 bases from V and 6 bases from J, with 20 bases in between. The length of the CDR3 is 16 residues. Germline-derived CDR1 and CDR2 are SEHNR and FQNEAQ (reference sequence).

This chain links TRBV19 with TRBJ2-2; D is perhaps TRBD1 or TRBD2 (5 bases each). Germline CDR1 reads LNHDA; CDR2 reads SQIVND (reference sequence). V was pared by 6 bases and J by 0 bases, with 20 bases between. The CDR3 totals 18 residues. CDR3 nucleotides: TGTGCCAGTAGCTTTTCAGGGAGAGGACCAACGAACACCGGGGAGCTGTTTTTT. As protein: CASSFSGRGPTNTGELFF.

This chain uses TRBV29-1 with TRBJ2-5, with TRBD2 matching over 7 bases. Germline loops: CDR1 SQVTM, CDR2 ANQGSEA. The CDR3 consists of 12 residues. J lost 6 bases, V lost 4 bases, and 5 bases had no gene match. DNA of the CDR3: TGCAGCGTTGGGGGGAGGGAAAAGACCCAGTACTTC. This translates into CSVGGREKTQYF.

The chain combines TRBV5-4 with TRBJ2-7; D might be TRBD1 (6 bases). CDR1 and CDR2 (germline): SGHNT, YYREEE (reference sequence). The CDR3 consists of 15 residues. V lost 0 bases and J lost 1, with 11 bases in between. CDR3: CASSLGAGDSYEQYF. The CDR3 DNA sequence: TGTGCCAGCAGCTTGGGCGCAGGGGATTCCTACGAGCAGTACTTC. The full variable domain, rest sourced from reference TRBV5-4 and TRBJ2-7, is ETGVTQSPTHLIKTRGQQVTLRCSSQSGHNTVSWYQQALGQGPQFIFQYYREEENGRGNFPPRFSGLQFPNYSSELNVNALELDDSALYLCASSLGAGDSYEQYFGPGTRLTVT.

CDR3 residues: CASSSGVDYGYTF. The DNA for the CDR3 is TGCGCCAGCAGCTCGGGGGTTGACTATGGCTACACCTTC. This sequence joins TRBV5-1 and TRBJ1-2; D may be TRBD1 (5 bases). The V end lost 3 bases, the J end lost 3 bases, and 9 bases lay between the germline ends. CDR3 length equals 13 residues. CDR1 is SGHRS, CDR2 YFSETQ, per germline.